The source of this T cell receptor beta chain is a study of control samples from healthy donors and cancer patients. Here immunoSEQ multiplex PCR was the method, and the copy in TCRdb shows in-frame clones only, minus some. The sample yields over 100,000 clones, about nine tenths seen once. A few counts support this clone. With 2 bases removed from V and 7 bases from J, the gap between germline ends came to 16 bases. The CDR3 spans 16 residues. Sequencing used blood. The TCR was taken from a human donor in good health. The donor label of this sample is uncertain. This rearrangement joins TRBV5-7 to TRBJ1-6; tentatively, D is TRBD1 (6 bases). TRBV5-7 is given ORF status, its function remaining uncertain. The CDR3 here is CASSFSDRTVNSPLHF. The CDR3 bases are TGTGCCAGCAGCTTCTCGGACAGAACAGTAAATTCACCCCTCCACTTT.